This T cell receptor (beta chain) comes out of a study of T cell responses to AZD1222 COVID-19 vaccine. The study, taken as a whole, reports: Among the donors, most were white British and more were female, and clonal diversity was possibly underestimated. Baseline seropositivity occurred in only a handful of AZD1222 recipients.

Method: immunoSEQ multiplex PCR; TCRdb's copy keeps in-frame clones and lacks some. The sample has tens of thousands of clones; 89% are singletons. Points on this clone: Antigen specificity is unknown.

The V and J ends lost 4 bases and 8 bases, in that order; junction bases with no gene match: 11. Germline V gene sequence: CDR1 MDHEN, CDR2 SYDVKM. The CDR3 totals 15 residues. The sequencing here drew on peripheral blood, taken 28 days after the second AZD1222 dose. This TCR derives from an adult who received the AZD1222 COVID-19 vaccine. V gene TRBV28 combines with J gene TRBJ1-2, with 9 nucleotides matching TRBD1. The CDR3 sequence: CASSSRWDRVDGYTF. The DNA of the CDR3 is TGTGCCAGCAGTTCCCGATGGGACAGGGTCGACGGCTACACCTTC.